The clone carrying this TCR beta chain was detected a few times. Its specificity is unknown. The CDR3 spans 13 residues. V lost 4 bases and J 4 bases, leaving 10 bases between the germline ends. A second PCR, run for roughly 7 to 11 cycles, used a sample-barcoded 5' primer plus a J-beta primer mix. The template-switch adaptor was a 5' adaptor with 12 random nucleotides. It tagged each cDNA molecule. MiXCR, run by TCRdb on the 5' RACE reads, gives a single entry per CDR3 protein. The table lists some 1.5 million distinct CDR3 sequences, roughly 27% of them singletons, with roughly 8% in the top ten. The sample is drawn from a study of blood T cells in healthy people across ages. General observations from the study: Reliance upon unsorted PBMCs precluded definitive naive versus antigen-experienced comparison. The recorded TCR beta diversity per million T cells decreased in a roughly linear manner with age.

There were at least 6 micrograms of total RNA extracted from every sample. Sequenced material: blood. This chain connects TRBV12-3 or TRBV12-4 to TRBJ1-2, with unresolved D. The sequence was obtained from a woman aged 30 to 39 in good health. The CDR3 DNA sequence: TGTGCCAGCAGTTCCGTATTGGGCTATGGCTACACCTTC. Translation gives CASSSVLGYGYTF.